Listed below are T cell receptor beta chains from one sample, sequenced in a study of blood T cell repertoires in COVID-19. Here immunoSEQ multiplex PCR was the method, and the copy in TCRdb shows in-frame clones only, minus some. The table records some 140,000 clones, about 86% of them present only once. The sample was PBMCs or T cells enriched from blood (not recorded which). The source of these receptors is a man aged 45-60 years who had recovered from COVID-19. CDR3s include the opening cysteine and the closing phenylalanine or tryptophan. Each record gives: D gene, J gene, clone size, V gene, CDR3 protein, CDR3 DNA. The D gene is left open where the match is weak. A row's size may be missing; if present it is once, few, many or a size class.

>TRBD1|TRBJ2-3|.|TRBV5-1
CASSLAHRGGTDTQYF
TGCGCCAGCAGCTTGGCCCACAGGGGTGGGACAGATACGCAGTATTTT
>.|TRBJ2-7|.|TRBV7-6
CASSLQGTYEQYF
TGTGCCAGCAGCTTACAGGGAACCTACGAGCAGTACTTC
>.|TRBJ1-1|few|TRBV7-9
CASSLRDMDTEAFF
TGTGCCAGCAGCTTAAGGGACATGGACACTGAAGCTTTCTTT
>TRBD2|TRBJ2-5|.|TRBV2
CASSEASLAGGRETQYF
TGTGCCAGCAGTGAAGCATCACTAGCGGGGGGGAGGGAGACCCAGTACTTC
>.|TRBJ2-1|once|TRBV24-1
CATGEYNEQFF
TGTGCCACGGGCGAATACAATGAGCAGTTCTTC
>TRBD1|TRBJ2-7|.|TRBV6-5
CASSYAGQGREQYF
TGTGCCAGCAGTTACGCGGGACAGGGAAGGGAGCAGTACTTC
>.|TRBJ2-7|.|TRBV7-7
CASSLGGAGGYEQYF
TGTGCTAGCAGCTTGGGCGGGGCAGGGGGCTACGAGCAGTACTTC
>.|TRBJ2-3|.|TRBV6-4
CASSDEVGTDTQYF
TGTGCCAGCAGTGACGAGGTTGGGACAGATACGCAGTATTTT
>TRBD2|TRBJ2-3|.|TRBV5-1
CASSSGLADKDTQYF
TGCGCCAGCAGCTCGGGACTAGCGGACAAGGATACGCAGTATTTT
>TRBD1|TRBJ2-3|.|TRBV7-3
CASSPGGAGTDTQYF
TGTGCCAGCAGCCCAGGGGGCGCGGGCACAGATACGCAGTATTTT
>TRBD1|TRBJ1-5|.|TRBV9
CASSVSNRDRGNQPQHF
TGTGCCAGCAGCGTTTCAAACCGGGACAGGGGCAATCAGCCCCAGCATTTT
>.|TRBJ1-1|.|TRBV4-3
CASSRDAGTEAFF
TGCGCCAGCAGCCGCGACGCCGGGACTGAAGCTTTCTTT
>TRBD2|TRBJ2-7|.|TRBV3-1/TRBV3-2
CASSRPSGGFYEQYF
TGTGCCAGCAGCCGCCCTAGCGGGGGATTTTACGAGCAGTACTTC
>.|TRBJ1-1|.|TRBV11-2
CASSPQLNTEAFF
TGTGCCAGCAGCCCACAGTTGAACACTGAAGCTTTCTTT
>.|TRBJ1-2|.|TRBV11-2
CASSLLQAANYGYTF
TGTGCCAGCAGCTTATTACAGGCGGCTAACTATGGCTACACCTTC
>TRBD2|TRBJ2-1|once|TRBV3-1/TRBV3-2
CASSPRTQRGNNEQFF
TGTGCCAGCAGCCCGAGGACCCAGCGGGGGAACAATGAGCAGTTCTTC
>TRBD2|TRBJ2-1|.|TRBV7-9
CASRDGASGVSSYNEQFF
TGTGCCAGCAGGGATGGGGCTAGCGGGGTCAGCTCCTACAATGAGCAGTTCTTC
>TRBD1|TRBJ2-3|.|TRBV11-3
CASSGTGGTDTQYF
TGTGCCAGCAGCGGGACAGGAGGGACAGATACGCAGTATTTT
>TRBD2|TRBJ2-7|once|TRBV27
CASSLSSGGAYEQYF
TGTGCCAGCAGTTTATCTAGCGGGGGGGCCTACGAGCAGTACTTC
>.|TRBJ1-5|.|TRBV7-8
CASSLERGYQPQHF
TGTGCCAGCAGCTTAGAGCGGGGTTATCAGCCCCAGCATTTT
>.|TRBJ1-6|.|TRBV19
CASSIDPGTYNSPLHF
TGTGCCAGTAGTATAGATCCGGGGACCTATAATTCACCCCTCCACTTT
>.|TRBJ1-2|few|TRBV28
CASSFPGRVYGYTF
TGTGCCAGCAGTTTTCCCGGCAGGGTCTATGGCTACACCTTC
>TRBD1|TRBJ1-5|.|TRBV5-1
CASSPGTVSNQPQHF
TGCGCCAGCAGCCCGGGGACAGTTAGCAATCAGCCCCAGCATTTT
>TRBD1|TRBJ1-4|.|TRBV28
CASSLGTGLPREKLFF
TGTGCCAGCAGTTTAGGGACAGGGTTACCCCGGGAAAAACTGTTTTTT
>TRBD1|TRBJ2-1|.|TRBV7-9
CASRKINGQGQFF
TGTGCCAGCAGAAAAATCAACGGACAGGGACAGTTCTTC